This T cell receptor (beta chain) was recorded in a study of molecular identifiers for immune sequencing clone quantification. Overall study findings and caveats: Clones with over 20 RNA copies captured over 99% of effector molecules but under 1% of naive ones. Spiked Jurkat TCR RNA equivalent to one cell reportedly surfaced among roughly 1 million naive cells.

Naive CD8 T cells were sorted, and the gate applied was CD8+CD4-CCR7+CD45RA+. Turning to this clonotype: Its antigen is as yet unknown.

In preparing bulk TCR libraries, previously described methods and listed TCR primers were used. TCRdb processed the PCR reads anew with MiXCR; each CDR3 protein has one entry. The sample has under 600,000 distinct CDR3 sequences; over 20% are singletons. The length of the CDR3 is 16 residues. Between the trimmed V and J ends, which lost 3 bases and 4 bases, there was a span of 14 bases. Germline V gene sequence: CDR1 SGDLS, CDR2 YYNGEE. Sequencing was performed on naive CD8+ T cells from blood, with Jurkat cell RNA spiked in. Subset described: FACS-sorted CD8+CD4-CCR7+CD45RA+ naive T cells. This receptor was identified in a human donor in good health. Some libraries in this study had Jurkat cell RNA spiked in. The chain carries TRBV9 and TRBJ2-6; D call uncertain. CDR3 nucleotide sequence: TGTGCCAGCAGCGAGGGCAGGCCGAAGGGGGCCAACGTCCTGACTTTC. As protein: CASSEGRPKGANVLTF.